This T cell receptor beta chain was obtained from a study of PD-1 blockade in classical Hodgkin lymphoma. Whole-study results and caveats: Some patients began nivolumab under 1 year after ASCT. These patients were excluded from later analyses. Possible causes of repertoire differences, disease activity or prior therapy, remain undefined.

The time point was: cycle 4 day 1 (C4D1), after 6 weeks of nivolumab. Relapses following autologous stem cell transplantation were seen in all patients, with brentuximab vedotin exposure varying. Magnetic negative selection of thawed PBMCs was the method by which CD4+ T cells were purified. Best outcomes ranged across complete response, partial response and progressive disease. This CDR3 region has 17 residues. Germline-derived CDR1 and CDR2 are MGHRA and YSYEKL. V was pared by 2 bases and J by 7 bases, with 21 bases between. The protocol was immunoSEQ multiplex PCR, while the TCRdb copy is restricted to in-frame clones and leaves out a portion. The data show around 18,000 clones, around 70% seen once. Of note for this clone: The antigen is not known.

The sequence derives from a human donor with classical Hodgkin lymphoma. The chain is built from TRBV4-1 and TRBJ2-1, with D perhaps TRBD2 (6 bases). Sequences were derived from CD4+ T cells from blood, sampled before the fourth cycle of nivolumab. CDR3 in DNA: TGCGCCAGCAGCCAACGACCGGGAGCCCATCGGGGAAATGAGCAGTTCTTC. It yields the protein CASSQRPGAHRGNEQFF.